These 5 T cell receptor beta chains came from one sample sequenced in a study of blood T cell repertoires in COVID-19. Clones were sequenced by immunoSEQ multiplex PCR, and TCRdb holds only the in-frame ones, with some missing. The sample gives approximately 82,000 clones, about four fifths of which show up once; less than 40% is in the top ten. The sample taken for sequencing was peripheral blood. The receptors stem from a woman aged 70-85 years with acute or convalescent COVID-19.

This clone was observed a few times. The chain has TRBV9 and TRBJ1-6; D not certain. CDR3 length equals 14 residues. CDR1 and CDR2 (germline): SGDLS, YYNGEE. The V end was cut by 4 bases, the J end by 7 bases, with 12 bases between. The CDR3 spells CASSQTSGNSPLHF. CDR3 DNA: TGTGCCAGCAGCCAGACTTCGGGAAATTCACCCCTCCACTTT.

The rearrangement uses TRBV3-1 (or the pseudogene TRBV3-2) and TRBJ2-5; TRBD2 matches 11 bases. After removal of 4 bases from V and 4 bases from J, the junction contained 2 bases not matched to a gene. Per germline, CDR1 LGHDT and CDR2 YNNKEL (reference sequence). The CDR3 has 14 residues. The CDR3 protein is CASSPTSGGETQYF. DNA of the CDR3: TGTGCCAGCAGCCCTACTAGCGGGGGAGAGACCCAGTACTTC.

The J gene is TRBJ1-5, the V gene TRBV12-5, with 9 bases fitting TRBD1. V lost 6 bases, J lost 7 bases, and 10 bases stayed unmatched. The CDR3 extends over 15 amino acids. The germline CDR1 and CDR2 sequences are LGHNT and FRNRAP. The DNA of the CDR3 is TGTGCTAGTGGCACAGACAGGGGGTTCGGACAGCCCCAGCATTTT. Residues: CASGTDRGFGQPQHF. The whole variable domain, remainder taken from reference TRBV12-5 and TRBJ1-5, is DARVTQTPRHKVTEMGQEVTMRCQPILGHNTVFWYRQTMMQGLELLAYFRNRAPLDDSGMPKDRFSAEMPDATLATLKIQPSEPRDSAVYFCASGTDRGFGQPQHFGDGTRLSIL.

In its sample, this clone was seen a few times. CDR3 bases: TGTGCCAGCAGCCCCTGGGCAGGGGGCAACGAGCAGTACTTC. It codes for CASSPWAGGNEQYF. The chain carries TRBV7-3 and TRBJ2-7, with TRBD1 matching over 8 bases. The CDR3 spans 14 residues. V lost 5 bases to trimming and J lost 5 bases; unmatched junction nucleotides: 8. Germline lookup yields CDR1 SGHTA and CDR2 FQGTGA.

The genes are TRBV29-1 and TRBJ2-2; 8 bases line up with TRBD2. The CDR3 covers 15 residues. Trimming cost V 1 base and J 7 bases; bases outside gene matches: 8. Looked up from germline, CDR1 is SQVTM and CDR2 is ANQGSEA. As DNA, the CDR3 is TGCAGCGTTGAAGCGGGGACTAGGTCCGGCGGGGAGCTGTTTTTT. It translates to CSVEAGTRSGGELFF.